A selection of T cell receptor beta chains follows, all from one sample in a study of T cells in Graves' hyperthyroidism and ophthalmopathy. TCRdb re-called the multiplex PCR reads through MiXCR, storing one row per CDR3 protein. Among approximately 590,000 distinct CDR3 sequences listed, 15% to 18% were seen once. The specimen sequenced was blood. These receptors all stem from a woman aged 25 to 39 with Graves' hyperthyroidism. Both conserved end residues are part of each CDR3. D genes are given only for firm matches. Clone size is given for some rows only: seen once, a few or many times, or a class if the clone is expanded.

TRBV28	TRBD1	TRBJ1-1	-	TGTGCCAGCAGTCCCCTCGGGGCAGGGGGGCCCATCACTGAAGCTTTCTTT	CASSPLGAGGPITEAFF
TRBV6-2/TRBV6-3	-	TRBJ1-5	many	TGTGCCAGCAGTTACTCGGTCCCCCAGGGTGATCAGCCCCAGCATTTT	CASSYSVPQGDQPQHF
TRBV19	TRBD1	TRBJ1-2	few	TGTGCCAGTAGTATAGACAACAGGGGCTATGGCTACACCTTC	CASSIDNRGYGYTF
TRBV19	-	TRBJ1-5	-	TGTGCCAGTAACGCAGGGGTTTTTCAGCCCCAGCATTTT	CASNAGVFQPQHF
TRBV3-1	TRBD2	TRBJ2-7	-	TGTGCCAGCAGCCATCGACTAGCGGGTCCCTCCTACGAGCAGTACTTC	CASSHRLAGPSYEQYF
TRBV13	-	TRBJ2-2	-	TGTGCCAGCAGCTTACGGGGCCTCAGGGTGAACACCGGGGAGCTGTTTTTT	CASSLRGLRVNTGELFF
TRBV5-6	-	TRBJ2-1	-	TGTGCCAGCAGCTTATTGAGGGGAGGTGAGCAGTTCTTC	CASSLLRGGEQFF
TRBV19	-	TRBJ2-7	many	TGTGCCAGTAGCGGAGGGGGATACGAGCAGTACTTC	CASSGGGYEQYF
TRBV28	-	TRBJ2-1	many	TGTGCCAGCAGTTTTGTCTCTTCCTACAATGAGCAGTTCTTC	CASSFVSSYNEQFF
TRBV27	TRBD1	TRBJ2-5	many	TGTGCCAGCAGTTCCCCGGGTGACAGGGGGCAAGAGACCCAGTACTTC	CASSSPGDRGQETQYF
TRBV7-2	-	TRBJ2-7	many	TGTGCCAGCAGCTTTTATGAGGGAGCTTACGAGCAGTACTTC	CASSFYEGAYEQYF
TRBV6-2/TRBV6-3	TRBD1	TRBJ2-7	few	TGTGCCAGCAGATACACCGGGACAGGGGGCTACGAGCAGTACTTC	CASRYTGTGGYEQYF
TRBV20-1	TRBD2	TRBJ2-1	-	TGCAGTGCCATCCTTTTATCTCTAGCGGGAGGGATCAATGAGCAGTTCTTC	CSAILLSLAGGINEQFF
TRBV18	TRBD1	TRBJ2-2	many	TGTGCCAGCCTAGGGGGCCGTGCGAACACCGGGGAGCTGTTTTTT	CASLGGRANTGELFF
TRBV30	-	TRBJ1-3	-	TGTGCCTGGAGTCTCGGGGCTTCTGGAAACACCATATATTTT	CAWSLGASGNTIYF